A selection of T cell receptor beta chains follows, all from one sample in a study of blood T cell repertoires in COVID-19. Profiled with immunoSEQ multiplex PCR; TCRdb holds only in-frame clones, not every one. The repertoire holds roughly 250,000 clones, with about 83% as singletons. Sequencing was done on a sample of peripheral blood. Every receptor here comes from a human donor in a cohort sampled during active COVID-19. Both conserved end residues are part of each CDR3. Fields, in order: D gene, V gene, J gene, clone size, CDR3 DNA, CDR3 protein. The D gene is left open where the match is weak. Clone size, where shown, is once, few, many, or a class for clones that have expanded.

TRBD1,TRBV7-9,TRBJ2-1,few,TGTGCCAGCAGCGGACGGACAGGCGCCCCGGTCTACAATGAGCAGTTCTTC,CASSGRTGAPVYNEQFF
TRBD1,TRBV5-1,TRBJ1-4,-,TGCGCCAGCAGCTTGGAGGCAGGGGGCGTTGAAAAACTGTTTTTT,CASSLEAGGVEKLFF
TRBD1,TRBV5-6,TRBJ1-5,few,TGTGCCAGCAGCCCCGGACAGGGCTTTCGGCCCCAGCATTTT,CASSPGQGFRPQHF
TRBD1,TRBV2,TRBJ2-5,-,TGTGCCAGCAGCCGGGACAGACAAGAGACCCAGTACTTC,CASSRDRQETQYF
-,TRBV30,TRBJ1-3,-,TGTGCCTGGAAGCGGTCTGGAAACACCATATATTTT,CAWKRSGNTIYF
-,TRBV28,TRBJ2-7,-,TGTGCCAGCAGCCAAAGCCAAGGCGGAATTTACGAGCAGTACTTC,CASSQSQGGIYEQYF
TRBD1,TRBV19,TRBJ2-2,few,TGTGCCAGTAGGTCCAGGGGGCCGAACACCGGGGAGCTGTTTTTT,CASRSRGPNTGELFF
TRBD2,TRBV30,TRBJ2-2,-,TGTGCCTGGTTCTCGGGACTAGCGGGCACCGGGGAGCTGTTTTTT,CAWFSGLAGTGELFF
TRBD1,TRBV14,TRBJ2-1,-,TGTGCCAGCAGCCCGGGACCGGACAGGGGCTCCTACAATGAGCAGTTCTTC,CASSPGPDRGSYNEQFF
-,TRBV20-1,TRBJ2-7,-,TGCAGTGCTAGAACTAGCTACGAGCAGTACTTC,CSARTSYEQYF
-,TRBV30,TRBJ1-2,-,TGTGCCTGGTGGCTTAACTATGGCTACACCTTC,CAWWLNYGYTF